These T cell receptor beta chains were read from a single sample in a study of cytomegalovirus exposure and HLA in healthy donors. The table came from immunoSEQ multiplex PCR; TCRdb's copy has only in-frame clones and leaves some out. The listing records about 88,000 clones. Sequenced material: PBMCs. These receptors were collected from a girl aged 5 to 17 in good health and CMV-seropositive. Both conserved end residues are part of each CDR3. Each record gives: J gene, D gene, V gene, CDR3 protein, CDR3 DNA. D genes are given only for firm matches.

J gene: TRBJ1-2; D gene: .; V gene: TRBV18; CDR3 protein: CASSPADIYGYTF; CDR3 DNA: TGTGCCAGCTCACCGGCGGATATCTATGGCTACACCTTC
J gene: TRBJ2-1; D gene: .; V gene: TRBV6-1; CDR3 protein: CASVRGFEQFF; CDR3 DNA: TGTGCCAGCGTCCGGGGTTTTGAGCAGTTCTTC
J gene: TRBJ2-3; D gene: .; V gene: TRBV7-2; CDR3 protein: CASSLATGSDTQYF; CDR3 DNA: TGTGCCAGCAGCTTAGCTACGGGTTCAGATACGCAGTATTTT
J gene: TRBJ1-1; D gene: .; V gene: TRBV7-5; CDR3 protein: CVRSFQGMNTEAFF; CDR3 DNA: TGTGTCAGAAGCTTCCAGGGTATGAACACTGAAGCTTTCTTT
J gene: TRBJ2-5; D gene: .; V gene: TRBV5-1; CDR3 protein: CASSLLQETQYF; CDR3 DNA: TGCGCCAGCAGCTTACTCCAAGAGACCCAGTACTTC
J gene: TRBJ1-2; D gene: .; V gene: TRBV6-5; CDR3 protein: CASSYSGQNNYGYTF; CDR3 DNA: TGTGCCAGCAGTTACTCTGGACAGAATAACTATGGCTACACCTTC
J gene: TRBJ2-3; D gene: TRBD2; V gene: TRBV6-4; CDR3 protein: CASSERGGTDTQYF; CDR3 DNA: TGTGCCAGCAGTGAGCGGGGGGGCACAGATACGCAGTATTTT
J gene: TRBJ2-5; D gene: .; V gene: TRBV6-6; CDR3 protein: CASSYAGMETQYF; CDR3 DNA: TGTGCCAGCAGTTACGCAGGGATGGAGACCCAGTACTTC
J gene: TRBJ1-2; D gene: TRBD1; V gene: TRBV5-1; CDR3 protein: CASSSDRATNTF; CDR3 DNA: TGCGCCAGCAGCTCGGACAGGGCGACGAACACCTTC
J gene: TRBJ1-2; D gene: TRBD1; V gene: TRBV29-1; CDR3 protein: CSVKQGAIGYTF; CDR3 DNA: TGCAGCGTTAAACAGGGGGCCATTGGCTACACCTTC
J gene: TRBJ1-1; D gene: TRBD1; V gene: TRBV7-9; CDR3 protein: CASSSIDRGLWNTEAFF; CDR3 DNA: TGTGCCAGCAGCTCTATTGACAGGGGGCTTTGGAACACTGAAGCTTTCTTT
J gene: TRBJ1-2; D gene: .; V gene: TRBV9; CDR3 protein: CASSVAEIVVPGKVGGYTF; CDR3 DNA: TGTGCCAGCAGCGTAGCGGAGATAGTAGTACCGGGGAAGGTGGGTGGCTACACCTTC
J gene: TRBJ1-2; D gene: TRBD1; V gene: TRBV7-3; CDR3 protein: CASSLSPVRGLRGYTF; CDR3 DNA: TGTGCCAGCAGCTTAAGTCCCGTCAGGGGGCTGAGGGGCTACACCTTC
J gene: TRBJ2-1; D gene: TRBD1; V gene: TRBV6-4; CDR3 protein: CASSEQGRYNEQFF; CDR3 DNA: TGTGCCAGCAGTGAACAGGGGCGATACAATGAGCAGTTCTTC
J gene: TRBJ2-1; D gene: .; V gene: TRBV29-1; CDR3 protein: CSVAGWINEQFF; CDR3 DNA: TGCAGCGTTGCAGGTTGGATCAATGAGCAGTTCTTC
J gene: TRBJ2-7; D gene: TRBD2; V gene: TRBV5-4; CDR3 protein: CASSYGLAGDREQYF; CDR3 DNA: TGTGCCAGCAGCTACGGACTAGCGGGGGACCGCGAGCAGTACTTC
J gene: TRBJ2-1; D gene: TRBD2; V gene: TRBV6-5; CDR3 protein: CASSYGGVYNEQFF; CDR3 DNA: TGTGCCAGCAGTTACGGGGGGGTATACAATGAGCAGTTCTTC
J gene: TRBJ2-5; D gene: TRBD1; V gene: TRBV15; CDR3 protein: CATSPPGTAQETQYF; CDR3 DNA: TGTGCCACAAGCCCACCCGGGACAGCGCAAGAGACCCAGTACTTC
J gene: TRBJ2-1; D gene: TRBD2; V gene: TRBV9; CDR3 protein: CASSVGLAGYNEQFF; CDR3 DNA: TGTGCCAGCAGCGTAGGACTAGCCGGCTACAATGAGCAGTTCTTC
J gene: TRBJ2-2; D gene: .; V gene: TRBV6-1; CDR3 protein: CASRVDSANTGELFF; CDR3 DNA: TGTGCCAGCAGGGTCGACAGCGCGAACACCGGGGAGCTGTTTTTT
J gene: TRBJ2-5; D gene: TRBD1; V gene: TRBV7-9; CDR3 protein: CASSLVQGLETQYF; CDR3 DNA: TGTGCCAGCAGCTTAGTACAGGGGCTGGAGACCCAGTACTTC
J gene: TRBJ1-1; D gene: TRBD1; V gene: TRBV4-3; CDR3 protein: CASSQERTGGVTEAFF; CDR3 DNA: TGCGCCAGCAGCCAAGAACGGACAGGGGGCGTCACTGAAGCTTTCTTT
J gene: TRBJ2-7; D gene: TRBD2; V gene: TRBV19; CDR3 protein: CASSIGLAGPYEQYF; CDR3 DNA: TGTGCCAGTAGTATAGGGTTAGCGGGTCCGTACGAGCAGTACTTC
J gene: TRBJ2-2; D gene: TRBD1; V gene: TRBV4-3; CDR3 protein: CASSQGTGATGELFF; CDR3 DNA: TGCGCCAGCAGCCAGGGGACAGGGGCCACCGGGGAGCTGTTTTTT
J gene: TRBJ2-1; D gene: .; V gene: TRBV7-3; CDR3 protein: CASSLHSRGARNEQFF; CDR3 DNA: TGTGCCAGCAGCTTACATTCCCGGGGGGCAAGGAATGAGCAGTTCTTC
J gene: TRBJ1-6; D gene: TRBD1; V gene: TRBV18; CDR3 protein: CASSPIGQGADSPLHF; CDR3 DNA: TGTGCCAGCTCACCAATCGGACAGGGGGCGGATTCACCCCTCCACTTT
J gene: TRBJ1-2; D gene: TRBD1; V gene: TRBV9; CDR3 protein: CASSPFTTGDSGYTF; CDR3 DNA: TGTGCCAGCAGCCCCTTCACGACAGGGGATTCTGGCTACACCTTC
J gene: TRBJ2-3; D gene: .; V gene: TRBV9; CDR3 protein: CASSGYNTDTQYF; CDR3 DNA: TGTGCCAGCAGCGGATACAACACAGATACGCAGTATTTT
J gene: TRBJ1-2; D gene: .; V gene: TRBV6-5; CDR3 protein: CASSRDGQFYGYTF; CDR3 DNA: TGTGCCAGCAGTCGAGACGGACAGTTCTATGGCTACACCTTC
J gene: TRBJ2-7; D gene: .; V gene: TRBV6-5; CDR3 protein: CASSYVLGRGVSEQYF; CDR3 DNA: TGTGCCAGCAGTTACGTATTGGGCAGGGGTGTCAGCGAGCAGTACTTC
J gene: TRBJ1-1; D gene: TRBD1; V gene: TRBV6-1; CDR3 protein: CASSELLGQGDTEAFF; CDR3 DNA: TGTGCCAGCAGTGAACTGCTGGGACAGGGGGACACTGAAGCTTTCTTT
J gene: TRBJ2-7; D gene: TRBD2; V gene: TRBV6-5; CDR3 protein: CASSYSYGGASYEQYF; CDR3 DNA: TGTGCCAGCAGTTACTCGTACGGGGGGGCCAGCTACGAGCAGTACTTC
J gene: TRBJ1-1; D gene: TRBD1; V gene: TRBV9; CDR3 protein: CASSEITGGEAFF; CDR3 DNA: TGTGCCAGCAGCGAAATCACAGGGGGTGAAGCTTTCTTT
J gene: TRBJ2-5; D gene: .; V gene: TRBV19; CDR3 protein: CASRGAETQYF; CDR3 DNA: TGTGCCAGTAGGGGGGCTGAGACCCAGTACTTC
J gene: TRBJ2-3; D gene: TRBD1; V gene: TRBV5-4; CDR3 protein: CASSQQGRTDTQYF; CDR3 DNA: TGTGCCAGCAGCCAACAGGGGCGCACAGATACGCAGTATTTT
J gene: TRBJ1-2; D gene: TRBD1; V gene: TRBV19; CDR3 protein: CASRPGQGPNGYGYTF; CDR3 DNA: TGTGCCAGTAGACCGGGACAGGGTCCTAATGGCTATGGCTACACCTTC
J gene: TRBJ1-1; D gene: .; V gene: TRBV6-5; CDR3 protein: CASSSRGLGAFF; CDR3 DNA: TGTGCCAGCAGCTCCAGAGGCCTTGGGGCTTTCTTT
J gene: TRBJ2-1; D gene: TRBD2; V gene: TRBV6-5; CDR3 protein: CASSPSGGTYNEQFF; CDR3 DNA: TGTGCCAGCAGTCCCAGCGGGGGGACCTACAATGAGCAGTTCTTC
J gene: TRBJ2-3; D gene: .; V gene: TRBV7-8; CDR3 protein: CASSLGQYRGTDTQYF; CDR3 DNA: TGTGCCAGCAGCTTAGGTCAATACAGGGGCACAGATACGCAGTATTTT
J gene: TRBJ2-2; D gene: TRBD2; V gene: TRBV7-9; CDR3 protein: CASSSSGAPYTGELFF; CDR3 DNA: TGTGCCAGCAGCTCCAGCGGGGCCCCTTACACCGGGGAGCTGTTTTTT
J gene: TRBJ2-5; D gene: .; V gene: TRBV6-1; CDR3 protein: CASSEWAKKETQYF; CDR3 DNA: TGTGCCAGCAGTGAATGGGCCAAAAAAGAGACCCAGTACTTC
J gene: TRBJ2-3; D gene: .; V gene: TRBV9; CDR3 protein: CASSVALGSSTDTQYF; CDR3 DNA: TGTGCCAGCAGCGTAGCGTTGGGCTCTAGCACAGATACGCAGTATTTT
J gene: TRBJ2-5; D gene: .; V gene: TRBV7-6; CDR3 protein: CASSLPGSGETQYF; CDR3 DNA: TGTGCCAGCAGCTTACCGGGGTCGGGGGAGACCCAGTACTTC
J gene: TRBJ1-3; D gene: .; V gene: TRBV9; CDR3 protein: CASSVGGGNTIYF; CDR3 DNA: TGTGCCAGCAGCGTAGGAGGAGGAAACACCATATATTTT
J gene: TRBJ1-1; D gene: TRBD1; V gene: TRBV7-9; CDR3 protein: CASSRQGYTEAFF; CDR3 DNA: TGTGCCAGCAGTCGACAGGGGTACACTGAAGCTTTCTTT
J gene: TRBJ2-7; D gene: .; V gene: TRBV12-1; CDR3 protein: CASSEEDWGGYHEQYF; CDR3 DNA: TGTGCCAGCAGTGAGGAGGATTGGGGGGGCTACCACGAGCAGTACTTC
J gene: TRBJ2-3; D gene: .; V gene: TRBV5-6; CDR3 protein: CASSPTRTRGRTDTQYF; CDR3 DNA: TGTGCCAGCAGCCCCACACGAACCAGAGGGCGCACAGATACGCAGTATTTT
J gene: TRBJ1-1; D gene: .; V gene: TRBV11-1; CDR3 protein: CASSPQVNTEAFF; CDR3 DNA: TGTGCCAGCAGCCCACAGGTGAACACTGAAGCTTTCTTT
J gene: TRBJ1-5; D gene: .; V gene: TRBV27; CDR3 protein: CASRSFTGKTNQPQHF; CDR3 DNA: TGTGCCAGCAGATCCTTCACAGGGAAAACAAATCAGCCCCAGCATTTT
J gene: TRBJ1-2; D gene: .; V gene: TRBV28; CDR3 protein: CASSLQGWYGYTF; CDR3 DNA: TGTGCCAGCAGTTTGCAGGGGTGGTATGGCTACACCTTC
J gene: TRBJ2-3; D gene: .; V gene: TRBV9; CDR3 protein: CASSVEGLRTDTQYF; CDR3 DNA: TGTGCCAGCAGCGTAGAGGGGCTCCGGACAGATACGCAGTATTTT
J gene: TRBJ1-2; D gene: .; V gene: TRBV6-5; CDR3 protein: CASTTGYGYTF; CDR3 DNA: TGTGCCAGCACCACAGGGTATGGCTACACCTTC
J gene: TRBJ1-6; D gene: TRBD1; V gene: TRBV28; CDR3 protein: CASSRPSGTSDRGAPLHF; CDR3 DNA: TGTGCCAGCAGTCGTCCGTCGGGGACATCAGACAGGGGTGCACCCCTCCACTTT
J gene: TRBJ1-1; D gene: .; V gene: TRBV4-1; CDR3 protein: CASSQDAVTEAFF; CDR3 DNA: TGCGCCAGCAGCCAAGATGCAGTTACTGAAGCTTTCTTT
J gene: TRBJ1-1; D gene: TRBD1; V gene: TRBV6-6; CDR3 protein: CATDRGGNTEAFF; CDR3 DNA: TGTGCCACCGACAGGGGGGGGAACACTGAAGCTTTCTTT
J gene: TRBJ2-7; D gene: TRBD2; V gene: TRBV4-1; CDR3 protein: CASSQRDYAYEQYF; CDR3 DNA: TGCGCCAGCAGCCAAAGGGACTATGCCTACGAGCAGTACTTC
J gene: TRBJ1-1; D gene: .; V gene: TRBV14; CDR3 protein: CASSQGAVNEAFF; CDR3 DNA: TGTGCCAGCAGCCAAGGGGCAGTTAATGAAGCTTTCTTT
J gene: TRBJ2-3; D gene: TRBD2; V gene: TRBV5-1; CDR3 protein: CASSLKWEGSDTQYF; CDR3 DNA: TGCGCCAGCAGCTTGAAATGGGAGGGGTCAGATACGCAGTATTTT
J gene: TRBJ2-1; D gene: .; V gene: TRBV6-6; CDR3 protein: CASSWWTATYNEQFF; CDR3 DNA: TGTGCCAGCAGTTGGTGGACTGCTACATACAATGAGCAGTTCTTC